What follows describes a single T cell receptor beta chain. This sample is part of a study of blood T cell repertoires in COVID-19. Study information: From the United States, Italy and Spain came samples of acute and convalescent COVID-19.

This CDR3 is 15 amino acids long. In germline, CDR1 is SGHNT, CDR2 YYREEE (reference sequence). Trimming removed 4 bases from V and 5 bases from J, with 15 bases in between. Measured with immunoSEQ multiplex PCR; TCRdb has only the in-frame clones, and not every one. The sample holds under 250,000 clones, around 90% seen once. The sequence came from a man in his thirties or forties with acute or convalescent COVID-19. This rearrangement joins TRBV5-4 to TRBJ1-4; possible D gene TRBD1, 6 bases. Specimen: peripheral blood. The CDR3 is CASSGGQTPNEKLFF. For the CDR3, the DNA is TGTGCCAGCAGCGGCGGACAGACCCCCAATGAAAAACTGTTTTTT.